This T cell receptor (beta chain) was obtained from a study of blood T cell repertoires in COVID-19. Looking at the study overall: COVID-19 samples collected from the United States, Italy and Spain covered acute and convalescent phases.

The V and J ends lost 2 bases and 5 bases respectively, with 9 bases between them. The germline V gene encodes CDR1 MNHEY and CDR2 SMNVEV (reference sequence). The CDR3 is 14 amino acids. In the authors' methods: Reference gene primer amplification in the assay estimated nucleated cell counts. Measured with immunoSEQ multiplex PCR; TCRdb has only the in-frame clones, and not every one. Clone size and V and J calls were adopted from that table, with D and trimming inferred from the DNA. The data show about 76,000 clones, with approximately 88% seen just once and 5% to 6.5% held by the top ten. This TCR derives from a man in his fifties or sixties with active COVID-19. Sequenced material: peripheral blood. The chain has TRBV27 and TRBJ2-2; weak D call: TRBD2 (5 bases). CDR3 DNA: TGTGCCAGCAGTTTACGGGGAAGGACCGGGGAGCTGTTTTTT. Translating it yields CASSLRGRTGELFF.